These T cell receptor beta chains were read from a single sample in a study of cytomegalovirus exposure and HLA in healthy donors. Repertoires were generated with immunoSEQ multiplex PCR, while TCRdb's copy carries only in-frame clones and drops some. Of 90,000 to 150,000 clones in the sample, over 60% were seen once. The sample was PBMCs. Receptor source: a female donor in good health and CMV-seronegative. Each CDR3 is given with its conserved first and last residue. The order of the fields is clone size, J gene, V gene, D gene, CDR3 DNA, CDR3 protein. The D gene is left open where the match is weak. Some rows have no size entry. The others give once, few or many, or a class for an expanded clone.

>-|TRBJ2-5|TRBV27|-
TGTGCCAGCAGCCGGACAGTCCTCGAGACCCAGTACTTC
CASSRTVLETQYF
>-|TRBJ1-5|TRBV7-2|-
TGTGCCAGCAGCTCACAGGGTGTTCTGGGCAATCAGCCCCAGCATTTT
CASSSQGVLGNQPQHF
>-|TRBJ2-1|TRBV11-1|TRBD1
TGTGCCAGCAGCTTATACCGGGACAGCCGGCATCGAGAGCAGTTCTTC
CASSLYRDSRHREQFF
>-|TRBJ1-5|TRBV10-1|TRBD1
TGCGCCAGCAGCCCCGCACAGGGGGCTTTGTATCAGCCCCAGCATTTT
CASSPAQGALYQPQHF
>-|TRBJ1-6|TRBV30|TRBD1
TGTGCCTGGAGTGTACGACAGGGGAATTCACCCCTCCACTTT
CAWSVRQGNSPLHF
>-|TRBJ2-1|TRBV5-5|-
TGTGCCAGCAGCTTGGTTCTTAGTGAGCAGTTCTTC
CASSLVLSEQFF
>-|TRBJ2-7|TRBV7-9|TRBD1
TGTGCCAGCAGCTCGACCGGGACAGGGTCCTACGAGCAGTACTTC
CASSSTGTGSYEQYF
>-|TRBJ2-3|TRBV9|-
TGTGCCAGCAGCCCCCAGCGCGGGGGCACAGATACGCAGTATTTT
CASSPQRGGTDTQYF
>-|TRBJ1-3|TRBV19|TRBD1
TGTGCCAGTAGTACAACGCAAGGACAGGGGTTTACCGGATACACCATATATTTT
CASSTTQGQGFTGYTIYF
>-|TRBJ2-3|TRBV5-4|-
TGTGCCAGCATGGCGGGGCAAAAAGATACGCAGTATTTT
CASMAGQKDTQYF
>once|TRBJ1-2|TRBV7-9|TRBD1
TGTGCCAGCAGCAATACAGGGGCCTATGGCTACACCTTC
CASSNTGAYGYTF
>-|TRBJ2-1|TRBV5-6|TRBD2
TGTGCCAGCAGCTTCGCCTTAGCGGGGGGGCACGAGCAGTTCTTC
CASSFALAGGHEQFF
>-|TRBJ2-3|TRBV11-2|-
TGTGCCAGCAGGGCGACAGCTTCGGATACGCAGTATTTT
CASRATASDTQYF
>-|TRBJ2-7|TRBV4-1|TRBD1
TGCGCCAGCAGCAGAGAATCAGGGGGTCGCTACGAGCAGTACTTC
CASSRESGGRYEQYF
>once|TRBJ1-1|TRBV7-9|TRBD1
TGTGCCAGCAGCAGGCAGGGGGCAACGAACACTGAAGCTTTCTTT
CASSRQGATNTEAFF
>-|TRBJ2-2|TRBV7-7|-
TGTGCCAGCAGCTCCGACAGGACCGGGGAGCTGTTTTTT
CASSSDRTGELFF
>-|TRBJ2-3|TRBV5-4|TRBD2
TGTGCCAGCAGCTCCCGGACTAGCGGCACAGATACGCAGTATTTT
CASSSRTSGTDTQYF
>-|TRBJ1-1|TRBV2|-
TGTGCCAGCAGTGAAGGCAGGACTGAAGCTTTCTTT
CASSEGRTEAFF
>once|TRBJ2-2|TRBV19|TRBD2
TGTGCCAGTAGTATCTTAGCGGGGGACACCGGGGAGCTGTTTTTT
CASSILAGDTGELFF
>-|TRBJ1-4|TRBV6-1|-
TGTGCCAGCAGTGAAGCGTGGGCAGGGGATCGAAAACTGTTTTTT
CASSEAWAGDRKLFF
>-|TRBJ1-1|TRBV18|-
TGTGCCAGCTCACCACTGACAGGAGAGGTTTATACTGAAGCTTTCTTT
CASSPLTGEVYTEAFF
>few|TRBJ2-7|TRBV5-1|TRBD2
TGCGCCAGCAGCTTGGGACCAGCGGGGGGATCCTACGAGCAGTACTTC
CASSLGPAGGSYEQYF
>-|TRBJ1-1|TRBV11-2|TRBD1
TGTGCCAGCAAAGGATGGACAGGGGACATGAACACTGAAGCTTTCTTT
CASKGWTGDMNTEAFF
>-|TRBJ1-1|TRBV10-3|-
TGTGCCATCAGCCGACAGACGAACACTGAAGCTTTCTTT
CAISRQTNTEAFF